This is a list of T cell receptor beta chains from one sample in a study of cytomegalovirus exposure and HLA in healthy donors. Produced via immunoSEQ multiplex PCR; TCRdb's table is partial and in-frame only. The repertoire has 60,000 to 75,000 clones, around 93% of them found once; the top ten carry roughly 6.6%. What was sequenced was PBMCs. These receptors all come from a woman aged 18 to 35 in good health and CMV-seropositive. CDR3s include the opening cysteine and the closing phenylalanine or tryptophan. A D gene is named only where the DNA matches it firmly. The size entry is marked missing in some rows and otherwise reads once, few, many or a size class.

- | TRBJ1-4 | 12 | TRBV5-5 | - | CASSLSGQNMFF | TGTGCCAGCAGCTTATCGGGACAAAATATGTTTTTT
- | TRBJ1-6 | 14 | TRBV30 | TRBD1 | CATESRTGNSPLHF | TGTGCGACTGAATCGCGGACAGGGAATTCACCCCTCCACTTT
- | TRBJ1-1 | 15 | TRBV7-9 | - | CASSLDTGIRRGAFF | TGTGCCAGCAGCTTAGATACAGGGATCCGACGCGGAGCTTTCTTT
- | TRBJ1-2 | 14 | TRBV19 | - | CASSQRQLNYGYTF | TGTGCCAGTAGTCAAAGACAGTTGAACTATGGCTACACCTTC
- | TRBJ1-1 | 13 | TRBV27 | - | CASSLNRNTEAFF | TGTGCCAGCAGTTTAAACAGAAACACTGAAGCTTTCTTT
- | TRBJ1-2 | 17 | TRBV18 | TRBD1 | CASSPPEKGQGVYGYTF | TGTGCCAGCTCACCACCTGAGAAGGGACAGGGGGTCTATGGCTACACCTTC
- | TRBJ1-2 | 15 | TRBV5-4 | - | CASSLIGQGPYGYTF | TGTGCCAGCAGCTTGATCGGGCAGGGTCCTTATGGCTACACCTTC
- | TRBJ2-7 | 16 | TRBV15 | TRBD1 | CATSRDRDRSSYEQYF | TGTGCCACCAGCAGAGATCGGGACAGGAGCTCCTACGAGCAGTACTTC
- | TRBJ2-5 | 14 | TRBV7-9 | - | CASSPITGLETQYF | TGTGCCAGCAGCCCTATTACAGGGTTGGAGACCCAGTACTTC
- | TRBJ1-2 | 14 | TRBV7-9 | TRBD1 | CASSLTGTPYGYTF | TGTGCCAGCAGCCTGACAGGGACGCCTTATGGCTACACCTTC
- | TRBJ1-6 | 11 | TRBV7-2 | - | CASSRDSPLHF | TGTGCCAGCAGCCGAGATTCACCCCTCCACTTT
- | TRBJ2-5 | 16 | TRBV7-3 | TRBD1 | CASSLTGGQDQETQYF | TGTGCCAGCAGCTTAACTGGCGGACAGGACCAAGAGACCCAGTACTTC
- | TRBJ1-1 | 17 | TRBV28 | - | CASNINQGGASVEEAFF | TGTGCCAGCAATATAAACCAAGGAGGGGCTAGTGTAGAGGAAGCTTTCTTT
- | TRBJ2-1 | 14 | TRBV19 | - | CASSGSGGWNEQFF | TGTGCCAGTAGTGGTAGCGGAGGTTGGAATGAGCAGTTCTTC
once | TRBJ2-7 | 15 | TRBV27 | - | CASSLSVRSSYEQYF | TGTGCCAGCAGTTTATCGGTGCGGTCCTCCTACGAGCAGTACTTC
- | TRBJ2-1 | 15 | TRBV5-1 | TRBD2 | CASSFGTSDSREQFF | TGCGCCAGCAGCTTTGGGACTAGCGACTCGAGGGAGCAGTTCTTC
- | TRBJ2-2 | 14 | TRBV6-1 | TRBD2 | CASSRLAATGELFF | TGTGCCAGCAGTCGACTAGCGGCCACCGGGGAGCTGTTTTTT
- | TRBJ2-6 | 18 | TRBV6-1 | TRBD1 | CASSERGQGAPGANVLTF | TGTGCCAGCAGTGAGCGGGGACAGGGGGCGCCTGGGGCCAACGTCCTGACTTTC
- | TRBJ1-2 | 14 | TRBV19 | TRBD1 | CASSGGHRGDGYTF | TGTGCCAGTAGTGGGGGGCACAGGGGAGATGGCTACACCTTC
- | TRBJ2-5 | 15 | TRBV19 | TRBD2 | CASSIAGGAFKTQYF | TGTGCCAGTAGTATAGCGGGGGGGGCCTTCAAGACCCAGTACTTC
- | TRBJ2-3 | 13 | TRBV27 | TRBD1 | CASSARQGSTQYF | TGTGCCAGCAGTGCCAGACAGGGTTCTACGCAGTATTTT
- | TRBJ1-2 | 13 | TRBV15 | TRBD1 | CATSRGQGYGYTF | TGTGCCACCAGCAGAGGACAGGGGTACGGCTACACCTTC
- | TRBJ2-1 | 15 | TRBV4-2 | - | CASSQVRGPGNEQFF | TGTGCCAGCAGCCAAGTGCGGGGCCCGGGGAATGAGCAGTTCTTC
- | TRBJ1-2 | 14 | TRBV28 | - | CASGQPILIYGYTF | TGTGCCAGCGGACAGCCGATACTAATCTATGGCTACACCTTC
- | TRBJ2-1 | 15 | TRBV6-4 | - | CASSSELLPADEQFF | TGTGCCAGCAGTTCCGAACTGCTCCCGGCGGATGAGCAGTTCTTC
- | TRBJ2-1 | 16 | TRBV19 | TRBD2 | CASSEETSGSFVEQFF | TGTGCCAGTAGTGAGGAGACTAGCGGGAGTTTTGTTGAGCAGTTCTTC
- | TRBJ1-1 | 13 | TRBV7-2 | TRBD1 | CASSYRGVTEAFF | TGTGCCAGCAGCTACAGGGGCGTCACTGAAGCTTTCTTT
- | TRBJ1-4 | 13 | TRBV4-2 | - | CASSQDILEKLFF | TGTGCCAGCAGCCAAGATATTCTCGAAAAACTGTTTTTT
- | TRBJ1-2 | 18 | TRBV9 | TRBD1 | CASSVDKRQGAPNYGYTF | TGTGCCAGCAGCGTAGATAAAAGACAGGGGGCCCCTAACTATGGCTACACCTTC
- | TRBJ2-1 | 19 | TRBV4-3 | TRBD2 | CASLRRGLAGGQFYNEQFF | TGCGCCAGCCTTCGCCGGGGACTAGCGGGGGGGCAGTTCTACAATGAGCAGTTCTTC
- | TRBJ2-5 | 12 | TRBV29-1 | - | CSVWRREETQYF | TGCAGCGTGTGGCGCAGGGAAGAGACCCAGTACTTC
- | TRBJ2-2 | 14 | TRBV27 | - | CASSFNVNTGELFF | TGTGCCAGCAGTTTTAATGTCAACACCGGGGAGCTGTTTTTT
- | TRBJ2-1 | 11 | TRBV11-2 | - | CASSPDNEQFF | TGTGCCAGCAGCCCCGACAATGAGCAGTTCTTC
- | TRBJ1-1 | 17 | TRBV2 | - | CASSASDRPLMNTEAFF | TGTGCCAGCAGTGCTTCTGACAGGCCATTAATGAACACTGAAGCTTTCTTT
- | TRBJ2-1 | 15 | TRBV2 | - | CASSAGGLSYNEQFF | TGTGCCAGCAGTGCGGGGGGCTTATCCTACAATGAGCAGTTCTTC
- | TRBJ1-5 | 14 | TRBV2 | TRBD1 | CATSKDRGLQPQHF | TGTGCCACCTCTAAGGACAGGGGGCTTCAGCCCCAGCATTTT
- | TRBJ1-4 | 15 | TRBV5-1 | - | CASSLTQGTNEKLFF | TGCGCCAGCAGCTTAACACAGGGAACTAATGAAAAACTGTTTTTT
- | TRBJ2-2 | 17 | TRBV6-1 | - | CASREDRMLLGTGELFF | TGTGCCAGCAGGGAAGACAGAATGCTTCTTGGCACCGGGGAGCTGTTTTTT
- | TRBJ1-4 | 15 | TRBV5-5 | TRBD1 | CASSLYGTGDEKLFF | TGTGCCAGCAGCTTGTATGGGACAGGCGATGAAAAACTGTTTTTT
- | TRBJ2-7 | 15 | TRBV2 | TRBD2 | CASSAHGGRDWEQYF | TGTGCCAGCAGTGCCCACGGAGGGAGGGACTGGGAGCAGTACTTC
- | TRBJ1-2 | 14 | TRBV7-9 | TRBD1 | CASSHEQGSYGYTF | TGTGCCAGCAGCCACGAACAGGGGTCCTATGGCTACACCTTC
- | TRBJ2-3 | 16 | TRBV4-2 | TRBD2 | CASSRLSGGPTDTQYF | TGTGCCAGCAGCCGGCTTAGCGGGGGCCCCACAGATACGCAGTATTTT
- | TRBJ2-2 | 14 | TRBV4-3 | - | CASSQDDRHRELFF | TGCGCCAGCAGCCAGGATGACAGACACCGGGAGCTGTTTTTT
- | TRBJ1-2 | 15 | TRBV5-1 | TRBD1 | CASSLRQGADYGYTF | TGCGCCAGCAGCTTGAGGCAGGGGGCGGACTATGGCTACACCTTC